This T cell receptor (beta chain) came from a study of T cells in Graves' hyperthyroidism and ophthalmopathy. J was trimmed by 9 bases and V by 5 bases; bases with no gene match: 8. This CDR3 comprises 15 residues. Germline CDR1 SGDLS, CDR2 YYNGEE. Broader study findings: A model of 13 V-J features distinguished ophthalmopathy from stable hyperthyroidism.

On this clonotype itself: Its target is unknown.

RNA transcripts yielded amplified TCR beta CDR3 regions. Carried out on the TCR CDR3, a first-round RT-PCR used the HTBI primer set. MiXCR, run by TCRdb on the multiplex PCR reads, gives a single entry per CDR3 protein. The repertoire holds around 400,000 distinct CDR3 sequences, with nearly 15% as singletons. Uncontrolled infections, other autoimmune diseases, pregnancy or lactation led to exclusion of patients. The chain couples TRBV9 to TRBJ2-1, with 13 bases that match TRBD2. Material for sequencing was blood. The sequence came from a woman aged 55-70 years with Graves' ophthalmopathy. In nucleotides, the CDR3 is TGTGCCAGCAGTGAAATGGGACTAGCGGGAATTGAGCAGTTCTTC. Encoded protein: CASSEMGLAGIEQFF.